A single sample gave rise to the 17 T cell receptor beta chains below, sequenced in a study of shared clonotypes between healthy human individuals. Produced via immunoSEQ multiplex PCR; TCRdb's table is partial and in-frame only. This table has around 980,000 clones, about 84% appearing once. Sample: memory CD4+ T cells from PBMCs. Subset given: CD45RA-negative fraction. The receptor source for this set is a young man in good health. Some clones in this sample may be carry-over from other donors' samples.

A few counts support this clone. Here the CDR3 DNA reads TGTGCCAGCAGCCCCTTCTTGGAGCAGTACTTC. The encoded protein is CASSPFLEQYF. The V and J genes are TRBV7-8 and TRBJ2-7; D unresolved. CDR3 size: 11 residues. Germline V gene data show CDR1 as SGHVS and CDR2 as FQNEAQ. Trimming removed 5 bases at V and 7 bases at J, with 9 bases between.

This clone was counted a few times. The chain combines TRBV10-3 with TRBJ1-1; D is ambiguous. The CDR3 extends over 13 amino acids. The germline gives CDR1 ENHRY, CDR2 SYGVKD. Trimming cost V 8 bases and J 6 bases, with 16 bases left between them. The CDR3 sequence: CAIGRQEDSEAFF. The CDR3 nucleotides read TGTGCCATCGGACGGCAGGAGGACTCTGAAGCTTTCTTT.

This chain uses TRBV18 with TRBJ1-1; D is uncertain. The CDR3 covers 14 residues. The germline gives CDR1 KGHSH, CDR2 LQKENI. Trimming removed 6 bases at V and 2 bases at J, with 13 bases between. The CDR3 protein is CASSPYPDNTEAFF. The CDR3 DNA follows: TGTGCCAGCTCGCCGTACCCCGATAACACTGAAGCTTTCTTT. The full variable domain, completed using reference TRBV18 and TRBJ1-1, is NAGVMQNPRHLVRRRGQEARLRCSPMKGHSHVYWYRQLPEEGLKFMVYLQKENIIDESGMPKERFSAEFPKEGPSILRIQQVVRGDSAAYFCASSPYPDNTEAFFGQGTRLTVV.

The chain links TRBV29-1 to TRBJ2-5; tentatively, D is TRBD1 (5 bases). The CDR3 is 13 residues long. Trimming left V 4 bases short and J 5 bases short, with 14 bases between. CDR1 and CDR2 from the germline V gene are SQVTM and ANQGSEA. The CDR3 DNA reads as TGCAGCGTTGGTTGGCTACAGGAGGAGACCCAGTACTTC. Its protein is CSVGWLQEETQYF.

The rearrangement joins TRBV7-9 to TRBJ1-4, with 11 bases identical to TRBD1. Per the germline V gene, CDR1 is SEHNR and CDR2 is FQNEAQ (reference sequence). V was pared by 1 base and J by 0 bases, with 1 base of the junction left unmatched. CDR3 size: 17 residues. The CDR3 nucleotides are TGTGCCAGCAGCTTAGGGACAGGGGGCACAACTAATGAAAAACTGTTTTTT. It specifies CASSLGTGGTTNEKLFF.

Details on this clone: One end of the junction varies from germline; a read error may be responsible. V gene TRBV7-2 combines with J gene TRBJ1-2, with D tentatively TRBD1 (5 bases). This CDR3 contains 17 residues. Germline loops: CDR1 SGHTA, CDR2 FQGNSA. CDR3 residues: CASSVAGGEQIGYGYTF. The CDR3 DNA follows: TGTGCCAGCAGCGTAGCCGGGGGGGAGCAGATCGGCTATGGCTACACCTTC.

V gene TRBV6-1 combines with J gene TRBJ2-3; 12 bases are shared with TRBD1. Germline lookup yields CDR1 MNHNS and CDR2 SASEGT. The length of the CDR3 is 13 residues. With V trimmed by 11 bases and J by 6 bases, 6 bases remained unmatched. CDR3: CAGRDRGQDTQYF. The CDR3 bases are TGTGCCGGACGGGACAGGGGGCAGGATACGCAGTATTTT.

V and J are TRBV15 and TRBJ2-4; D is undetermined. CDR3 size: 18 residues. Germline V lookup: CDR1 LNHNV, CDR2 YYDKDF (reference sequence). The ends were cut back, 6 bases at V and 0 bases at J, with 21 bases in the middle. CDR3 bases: TGTGCCACCAGTCGGACCAAGAGCCAATTTCTAGCCAAAAACATTCAGTACTTC. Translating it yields CATSRTKSQFLAKNIQYF.

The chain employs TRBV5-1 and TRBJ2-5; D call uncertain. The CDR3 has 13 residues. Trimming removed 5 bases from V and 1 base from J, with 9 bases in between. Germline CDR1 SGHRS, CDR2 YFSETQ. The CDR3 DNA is TGCGCCAGCAGTGTTCAGCTCCAAGAGACCCAGTACTTC. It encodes CASSVQLQETQYF. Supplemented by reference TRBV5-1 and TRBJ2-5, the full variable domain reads KAGVTQTPRYLIKTRGQQVTLSCSPISGHRSVSWYQQTPGQGLQFLFEYFSETQRNKGNFPGRFSGRQFSNSRSEMNVSTLELGDSALYLCASSVQLQETQYFGPGTRLLVL.

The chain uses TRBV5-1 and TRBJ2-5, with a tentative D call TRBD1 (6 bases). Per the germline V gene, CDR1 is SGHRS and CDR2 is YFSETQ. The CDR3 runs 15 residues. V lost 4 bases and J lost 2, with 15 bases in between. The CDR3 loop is CASSGRGHMQETQYF. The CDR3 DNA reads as TGCGCCAGCAGCGGACGGGGACATATGCAAGAGACCCAGTACTTC.

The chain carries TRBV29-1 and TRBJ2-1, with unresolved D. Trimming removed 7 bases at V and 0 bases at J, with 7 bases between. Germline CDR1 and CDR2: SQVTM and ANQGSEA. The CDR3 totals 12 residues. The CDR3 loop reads CSAWASYNEQFF. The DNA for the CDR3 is TGCAGCGCCTGGGCCTCCTACAATGAGCAGTTCTTC.

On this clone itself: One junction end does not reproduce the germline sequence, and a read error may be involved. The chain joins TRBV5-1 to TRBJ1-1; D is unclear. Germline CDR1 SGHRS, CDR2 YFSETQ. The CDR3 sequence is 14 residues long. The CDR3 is CASSLLSSSLSFVF. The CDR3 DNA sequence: TGCGCCAGCAGCCTCCTTAGTTCGTCGCTGTCTTTCGTGTTT.

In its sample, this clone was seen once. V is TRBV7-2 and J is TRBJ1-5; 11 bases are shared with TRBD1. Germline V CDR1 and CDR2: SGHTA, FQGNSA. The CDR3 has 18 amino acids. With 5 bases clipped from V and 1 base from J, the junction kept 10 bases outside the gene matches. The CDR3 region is CASSQAGTGGASNQPQHF. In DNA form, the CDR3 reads TGTGCCAGCAGCCAAGCCGGGACAGGGGGAGCGAGCAATCAGCCCCAGCATTTT.

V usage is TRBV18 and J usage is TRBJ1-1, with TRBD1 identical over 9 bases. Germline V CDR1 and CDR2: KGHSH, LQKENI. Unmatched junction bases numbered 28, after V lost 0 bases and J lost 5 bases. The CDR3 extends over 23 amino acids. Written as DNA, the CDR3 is TGTGCCAGCTCACCACCATTTTCCTGGACAGGTCGGCCCCGGACAGGGGACGGGACTGAAGCTTTCTTT. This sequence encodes CASSPPFSWTGRPRTGDGTEAFF.

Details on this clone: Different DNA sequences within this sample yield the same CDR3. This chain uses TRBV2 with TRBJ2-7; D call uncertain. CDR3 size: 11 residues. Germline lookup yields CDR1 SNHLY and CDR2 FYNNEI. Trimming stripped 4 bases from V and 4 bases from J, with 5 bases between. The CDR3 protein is CASSGAYEQYF. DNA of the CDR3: TGTGCCAGCAGTGGAGCTTACGAGCAGTACTTC.

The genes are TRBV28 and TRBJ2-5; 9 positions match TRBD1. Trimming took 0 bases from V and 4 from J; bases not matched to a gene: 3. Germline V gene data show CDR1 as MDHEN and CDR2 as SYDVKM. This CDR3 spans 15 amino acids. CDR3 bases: TGTGCCAGCAGTTTATGGCCGGGACAGGGAGAGACCCAGTACTTC. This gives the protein CASSLWPGQGETQYF.

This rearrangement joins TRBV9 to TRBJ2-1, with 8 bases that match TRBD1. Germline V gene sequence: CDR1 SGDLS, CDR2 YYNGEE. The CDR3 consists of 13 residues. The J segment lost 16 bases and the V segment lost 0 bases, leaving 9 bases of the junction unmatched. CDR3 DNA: TGTGCCAGCAGCGTAGCGGACAGGGACTCTCGATTCTTC. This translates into CASSVADRDSRFF.